Following are 18 T cell receptor beta chains from one sample sequenced in a study of PD-L1 blockade in urothelial cancer. The table came from immunoSEQ multiplex PCR; TCRdb's copy has only in-frame clones and leaves some out. Of about 40,000 clones listed, around 83% were seen once; the top ten hold about 16%. Sequencing was performed on PBMCs, taken around atezolizumab (anti-PD-L1) treatment. The receptor set was obtained from a man aged 55 to 69 with urothelial cancer.

Judged by abundance, this clone is medium-sized. The chain carries TRBV5-4 and TRBJ2-2; TRBD1 matches 7 bases. The CDR3 has 14 amino acids. V gave up 4 bases and J gave up 7 bases; unmatched junction bases: 7. Germline V gene lookup returns CDR1 SGHNT and CDR2 YYREEE (reference sequence). The CDR3 DNA follows: TGTGCCAGCAGCGGGACAGATGTGGACGGGGAGCTGTTTTTT. It codes for CASSGTDVDGELFF. Full variable domain (remainder filled in from reference TRBV5-4 and TRBJ2-2): ETGVTQSPTHLIKTRGQQVTLRCSSQSGHNTVSWYQQALGQGPQFIFQYYREEENGRGNFPPRFSGLQFPNYSSELNVNALELDDSALYLCASSGTDVDGELFFGEGSRLTVL.

The rearrangement uses TRBV2 and TRBJ2-5; 8 positions agree with TRBD2. V dropped 6 bases and J dropped 9; count of bases not matched to a gene: 15. Germline loops: CDR1 SNHLY, CDR2 FYNNEI. The CDR3 has 15 residues. CDR3 in amino acids: CASRSGSGGSGAQYF. The CDR3 nucleotides are TGTGCCAGCAGGAGCGGCAGCGGGGGCTCGGGGGCCCAGTACTTC.

This clone has just a few counts. The rearrangement links TRBV5-8 to TRBJ1-5; 10 bases are a match to TRBD1. After removal of 4 bases from V and 6 bases from J, the junction contained 7 bases not matched to a gene. The CDR3 length is 15 residues. CDR1 SGHTS and CDR2 YDEGEE come from the germline V gene. The CDR3 bases are TGTGCCAGCAGCCAGACAGGGGGCCTAGTTCAGCCCCAGCATTTT. This encodes CASSQTGGLVQPQHF. Variable domain in full (rest from reference TRBV5-8 and TRBJ1-5): EAGVTQSPTHLIKTRGQQATLRCSPISGHTSVYWYQQALGLGLQFLLWYDEGEERNRGNFPPRFSGRQFPNYSSELNVNALELEDSALYLCASSQTGGLVQPQHFGDGTRLSIL.

The chain uses TRBV19 and TRBJ1-5; the D gene is possibly TRBD1 (6 bases). Germline loops: CDR1 LNHDA, CDR2 SQIVND (reference sequence). Trimming stripped 6 bases from V and 7 bases from J, with 13 bases between. The CDR3 extends over 13 amino acids. The chain's CDR3 is CASRGGPLQPQHF. The CDR3 DNA sequence: TGTGCCAGTAGAGGGGGTCCCTTACAGCCCCAGCATTTT.

The chain links TRBV7-9 to TRBJ2-7, with 8 bases matching TRBD1. V dropped 3 bases and J dropped 2; count of bases not matched to a gene: 3. This CDR3 is built from 14 residues. The germline V gene encodes CDR1 SEHNR and CDR2 FQNEAQ (reference sequence). In DNA, the CDR3 is TGTGCCAGCAGCTTGGACAGGGCAACCTACGAGCAGTACTTC. Residues: CASSLDRATYEQYF.

V is TRBV28 and J is TRBJ1-4; D is ambiguous. The V end was cut by 2 bases, the J end by 6 bases, with 19 bases between. The germline V gene has CDR1 MDHEN and CDR2 SYDVKM. The CDR3 contains 17 residues. In nucleotides, the CDR3 is TGTGCCAGCAGTTTAACCCCCGGCGCCGACTTAGATGAAAAACTGTTTTTT. It codes for CASSLTPGADLDEKLFF.

In the case of this clone: Other DNA sequences within the sample encode an identical CDR3. This chain joins TRBV27 and TRBJ2-3; 10 bases are shared with TRBD2. CDR3 size: 15 residues. After removal of 3 bases from V and 2 bases from J, the junction contained 2 bases not matched to a gene. Per germline, CDR1 MNHEY and CDR2 SMNVEV (reference sequence). CDR3 region: CASSFLAGDTDTQYF. CDR3 DNA sequence: TGTGCCAGCAGTTTTCTAGCGGGAGACACAGATACGCAGTATTTT.

This rearrangement joins TRBV28 to TRBJ1-5, with 7 bases aligning to TRBD1. CDR3 size: 20 residues. The V segment lost 5 bases and the J segment 0 bases; nucleotides outside the gene matches: 19. Germline V CDR1 and CDR2: MDHEN, SYDVKM. The CDR3 region is CASSLYFRGQDVASNQPQHF. DNA of the CDR3: TGTGCCAGCAGTCTATACTTCCGCGGACAGGACGTTGCTAGCAATCAGCCCCAGCATTTT.

V is TRBV4-2 and J is TRBJ2-3; TRBD2 matches 12 bases. CDR1 is LGHNA, CDR2 YNFKEQ, per germline. After removal of 2 bases from V and 4 bases from J, the junction contained 1 base not matched to a gene. There are 15 residues in the CDR3. Here the CDR3 reads CASSQLAGGPDTQYF. The CDR3 DNA is TGTGCCAGCAGCCAACTAGCGGGGGGGCCAGATACGCAGTATTTT.

This clone was counted a few times. The identical CDR3 is also encoded by other nucleotide sequences in the sample. The gene calls are TRBV5-1 and TRBJ1-1, with D possibly TRBD1 on 5 matching bases. This CDR3 has 12 amino acids. Germline V lookup: CDR1 SGHRS, CDR2 YFSETQ. With 4 bases removed from V and 1 base from J, the gap between germline ends came to 5 bases. The CDR3 here is CASSTGNTEAFF. The CDR3 nucleotides are TGCGCCAGCAGCACAGGGAACACTGAAGCTTTCTTT. The complete variable domain, with remaining parts taken from reference TRBV5-1 and TRBJ1-1, reads KAGVTQTPRYLIKTRGQQVTLSCSPISGHRSVSWYQQTPGQGLQFLFEYFSETQRNKGNFPGRFSGRQFSNSRSEMNVSTLELGDSALYLCASSTGNTEAFFGQGTRLTVV.

V is TRBV18 and J is TRBJ2-3; weak D call: TRBD2 (6 bases). The CDR3 runs to 16 residues. The V and J ends lost 6 bases and 3 bases respectively, with 19 bases between them. The germline V gene has CDR1 KGHSH and CDR2 LQKENI. The CDR3, as DNA: TGTGCCAGCTCGATACGAAGCGGGCGAGGGACAGATACGCAGTATTTT. Its translation is CASSIRSGRGTDTQYF.

V gene TRBV9 combines with J gene TRBJ1-4; TRBD1 matches at 7 bases. CDR1 and CDR2 (germline): SGDLS, YYNGEE. This CDR3 has 15 residues. After removal of 4 bases from V and 3 bases from J, the junction contained 6 bases not matched to a gene. The CDR3 DNA sequence: TGTGCCAGCAGCCCCGGGGACAGAGCTAATGAAAAACTGTTTTTT. This encodes CASSPGDRANEKLFF.

V gene TRBV7-8 combines with J gene TRBJ2-7; D may be TRBD2 (5 bases). Trimming pared 1 base from V and 6 bases from J, leaving 13 bases between. Germline CDR1 reads SGHVS; CDR2 reads FQNEAQ. The CDR3 loop spans 14 amino acids. The chain's CDR3 is CASSLGPAEGEQYF. The CDR3 DNA reads TGTGCCAGCAGCTTAGGCCCCGCCGAGGGCGAGCAGTACTTC.

This clone has a handful of counts. This chain joins TRBV7-2 and TRBJ2-4, with 9 positions matching TRBD2. CDR3 size: 19 residues. Germline V CDR1 and CDR2: SGHTA, FQGNSA. V shed 5 bases and J 0 bases; nucleotides not matched to a gene: 14. The CDR3 protein is CASSRGGAGGSLAKNIQYF. DNA of the CDR3: TGTGCCAGCAGCCGCGGCGGAGCGGGAGGTTCCCTAGCCAAAAACATTCAGTACTTC.

The V call is TRBV5-1, the J call TRBJ2-2; TRBD1 aligns across 7 bases. This CDR3 has 13 residues. The germline CDR1 and CDR2 sequences are SGHRS and YFSETQ. Unmatched junction bases numbered 4, after V lost 4 bases and J lost 7 bases. CDR3 bases: TGCGCCAGCAGCGGTACAGGGGTCGGGGAGCTGTTTTTT. Translating it yields CASSGTGVGELFF.

This chain connects TRBV4-1 to TRBJ2-1, with TRBD2 matching over 11 bases. Germline lookup yields CDR1 MGHRA and CDR2 YSYEKL. The J segment lost 7 bases and the V segment lost 3 bases, leaving 8 bases of the junction unmatched. This CDR3 is 16 amino acids long. This CDR3 is CASSHLWLAGGNEQFF. The DNA for the CDR3 is TGCGCCAGCAGCCATCTCTGGCTAGCGGGGGGTAATGAGCAGTTCTTC.

The V call is TRBV5-4, the J call TRBJ1-4, with TRBD1 identical over 8 bases. The junction had 10 bases not matched to a gene; V was cut back by 4 bases and J by 8 bases. The CDR3 spans 15 residues. Germline CDR1 SGHNT, CDR2 YYREEE (reference sequence). This CDR3 is CASSPNPTGVEKLFF. The DNA of the CDR3 is TGTGCCAGCAGCCCCAATCCGACAGGGGTCGAAAAACTGTTTTTT.

The chain recombines TRBV28 with TRBJ2-7; TRBD1 matches 9 bases. V dropped 2 bases and J dropped 11; count of bases not matched to a gene: 7. Germline V CDR1 and CDR2: MDHEN, SYDVKM. The CDR3 extends over 13 amino acids. CDR3 protein: CASSLGTGRREYF. CDR3 nucleotide sequence: TGTGCCAGCAGTTTAGGGACAGGGAGGAGGGAGTACTTC.